The 18 T cell receptor beta chains below were found in one sample sequenced in a study of T cell responses to AZD1222 COVID-19 vaccine. Some clones are missing from TCRdb's copy, which holds only in-frame ones; the method was immunoSEQ multiplex PCR. The table includes 90,000 to 120,000 clones, about 89% detected once. Material: peripheral blood, obtained on day 0 of AZD1222 vaccination. These receptors all come from an adult in good health.

The chain recombines TRBV6-5 with TRBJ1-1; D is unresolved. Germline CDR1 MNHEY, CDR2 SVGAGI. This CDR3 has 12 residues. V was clipped by 4 bases and J by 6 bases, with 9 bases between them. The CDR3 DNA reads as TGTGCCAGCAGTTCGACACACTCTGAAGCTTTCTTT. This gives the protein CASSSTHSEAFF.

This chain joins TRBV10-1 and TRBJ1-1; maybe TRBD1 (5 bases). CDR1 WNHNN and CDR2 SYGVQD come from the germline V gene (reference sequence). Trimming cost V 4 bases and J 5 bases, with 14 bases left between them. This CDR3 is 14 amino acids long. The CDR3 DNA sequence: TGCGCCAGCAGTGCGAACCAGGGAGAAACTGAAGCTTTCTTT. It codes for CASSANQGETEAFF.

The DNA for the CDR3 is TGCGCCAGCAGCCGGGTGGGGTATGGCTACACCTTC. Translation gives CASSRVGYGYTF. The J gene is TRBJ1-2, the V gene TRBV4-1; D unclear. Per germline, CDR1 MGHRA and CDR2 YSYEKL. The CDR3 runs to 12 residues. V was clipped by 4 bases and J by 5 bases, with 8 bases between them.

This rearrangement joins TRBV19 to TRBJ1-1; D gene unclear. The CDR3 extends over 13 amino acids. In germline, CDR1 is LNHDA, CDR2 SQIVND (reference sequence). With 3 bases removed from V and 0 bases from J, the gap between germline ends came to 5 bases. CDR3 in amino acids: CASSITVNTEAFF. CDR3 sequence (DNA): TGTGCCAGTAGTATCACTGTGAACACTGAAGCTTTCTTT.

The rearrangement links TRBV28 to TRBJ1-5; D possibly corresponds to TRBD1 (6 bases). Germline V CDR1 and CDR2: MDHEN, SYDVKM. V shed 9 bases and J shed 4 bases, with 13 bases lying between them. The CDR3 has 13 amino acids. The CDR3 nucleotides read TGTGCCAGTAGGGGGAATATAAATCAGCCCCAGCATTTT. Its translation: CASRGNINQPQHF. Full variable domain (remainder filled in from reference TRBV28 and TRBJ1-5): DVKVTQSSRYLVKRTGEKVFLECVQDMDHENMFWYRQDPGLGLRLIYFSYDVKMKEKGDIPEGYSVSREKKERFSLILESASTNQTSMYLCASRGNINQPQHFGDGTRLSIL.

J is TRBJ1-5 and V is TRBV19, with unresolved D. CDR1 and CDR2 (germline): LNHDA, SQIVND (reference sequence). V was pared by 4 bases and J by 1 base, with 8 bases between. The CDR3 is 14 amino acids. The DNA of the CDR3 is TGTGCCAGTAGTAGTATGGGGAGCAATCAGCCCCAGCATTTT. It yields the protein CASSSMGSNQPQHF.

This clone was seen only once. The chain carries TRBV27 and TRBJ2-7, with 8 nucleotides matching TRBD1. The CDR3 has 15 amino acids. The germline gives CDR1 MNHEY, CDR2 SMNVEV (reference sequence). The ends lost 2 bases at V and 6 bases at J; junction bases unmatched: 9. In nucleotides, the CDR3 is TGTGCCAGCAGTTTACCAGGGACAGGACTCCCCGAGCAGTACTTC. Protein sequence: CASSLPGTGLPEQYF.

The chain joins TRBV5-6 to TRBJ1-1; D remains ambiguous. Germline CDR1 reads SGHDT; CDR2 reads YYEEEE. Trimming removed 1 base from V and 1 base from J, with 8 bases in between. The CDR3 is made up of 14 amino acids. CDR3: CASSLIGTNTEAFF. The CDR3 nucleotides read TGTGCCAGCAGCTTGATTGGTACGAACACTGAAGCTTTCTTT.

The genes are TRBV29-1 and TRBJ1-2; 8 bases align to TRBD1. V gave up 3 bases and J gave up 5 bases; unmatched junction bases: 2. The V gene's germline CDR1 is SQVTM and CDR2 ANQGSEA. CDR3 length: 12 amino acids. The CDR3 loop is CSVEDREYGYTF. The CDR3, as DNA: TGCAGCGTTGAGGACAGGGAGTATGGCTACACCTTC.

The chain combines TRBV5-4 with TRBJ1-2; possible D gene TRBD1, 6 bases. From germline, CDR1 is SGHNT and CDR2 YYREEE (reference sequence). The germline V and J ends were trimmed by 1 base and 8 bases, with 12 bases remaining between them. The CDR3 covers 13 residues. The CDR3 nucleotides read TGTGCCAGCAGCTTGATAGGGGGGGACGGCTACACCTTC. It specifies CASSLIGGDGYTF.

This clone occurred once. This chain links TRBV27 with TRBJ1-6; TRBD1 agrees at 10 bases. The CDR3 spans 18 residues. CDR1 MNHEY and CDR2 SMNVEV come from the germline V gene (reference sequence). Germline trimming cut 3 bases from V and 1 base from J; bases unmatched to any gene: 6. The CDR3 spells CASSFRDRGISYNSPLHF. In DNA form, the CDR3 reads TGTGCCAGCAGTTTCCGGGACAGGGGTATATCCTATAATTCACCCCTCCACTTT.

The chain uses TRBV6-5 and TRBJ1-5; perhaps TRBD1 as D (6 bases). Deletions cut 0 bases from V and 4 bases from J, with 10 bases between. The germline CDR1 and CDR2 sequences are MNHEY and SVGAGI. The CDR3 contains 15 residues. The CDR3 DNA reads as TGTGCCAGCAGTTACTCGACAGGACCAAATCAGCCCCAGCATTTT. Amino acid sequence: CASSYSTGPNQPQHF.

The rearrangement uses TRBV5-1 and TRBJ2-3, with D perhaps being TRBD1 or TRBD2 (6 bases each). Germline V lookup: CDR1 SGHRS, CDR2 YFSETQ. CDR3 length: 13 amino acids. V was pared by 3 bases and J by 5 bases, with 10 bases between. The CDR3 DNA reads TGCGCCAGCAGCTCCCGGGGGCTAGATACGCAGTATTTT. It translates to CASSSRGLDTQYF.

The chain combines TRBV5-6 with TRBJ2-6, with D perhaps given as TRBD1 or TRBD2 (5 bases each). Trimming took 7 bases from V and 5 from J, leaving 16 bases between them. The CDR3 runs 15 residues. Germline V gives CDR1 SGHDT, CDR2 YYEEEE. The CDR3, as DNA: TGTGCCAGCGGGGGACCCGTTGAGCGGGCCAACGTCCTGACTTTC. Translation: CASGGPVERANVLTF.

This clone showed up just a few times. The gene calls are TRBV2 and TRBJ2-7, with 9 bases identical to TRBD1. The germline gives CDR1 SNHLY, CDR2 FYNNEI. V lost 5 bases and J lost 6; bases outside the gene matches: 5. CDR3 size: 13 residues. In nucleotides, the CDR3 is TGTGCCAGCAGTCGGACAGGGGAGGGCGAGCAGTACTTC. This translates into CASSRTGEGEQYF. Combining the CDR3 with reference TRBV2 and TRBJ2-7 gives the whole variable domain EPEVTQTPSHQVTQMGQEVILRCVPISNHLYFYWYRQILGQKVEFLVSFYNNEISEKSEIFDDQFSVERPDGSNFTLKIRSTKLEDSAMYFCASSRTGEGEQYFGPGTRLTVT.

The V gene is TRBV12-5, the J gene TRBJ1-4; D is perhaps TRBD1 (5 bases). This CDR3 region has 18 residues. The V gene's germline CDR1 is LGHNT and CDR2 FRNRAP. V lost 5 bases, J lost 0 bases, and 19 bases lay in between. The CDR3 DNA reads as TGTGCTAGTGGTGCGAGACGTTTGGGGGTCCCAACTAATGAAAAACTGTTTTTT. This sequence encodes CASGARRLGVPTNEKLFF.

V gene TRBV7-3 combines with J gene TRBJ2-3; D remains ambiguous. The CDR3 consists of 14 residues. CDR1 and CDR2 from the germline V gene are SGHTA and FQGTGA. Between the trimmed V and J ends, which lost 3 bases and 0 bases, there was a span of 7 bases. The CDR3 DNA follows: TGTGCCAGCAGCTTCGACGTTAGCACAGATACGCAGTATTTT. Its protein is CASSFDVSTDTQYF.

CDR3 residues: CASHTGGDGYTF. The CDR3 DNA follows: TGTGCCAGCCATACAGGGGGTGACGGCTACACCTTC. This chain links TRBV6-5 with TRBJ1-2; 8 bases are a match to TRBD1. The CDR3 is 12 residues long. V was clipped by 8 bases and J by 8 bases; unmatched bases: 7. Germline lookup yields CDR1 MNHEY and CDR2 SVGAGI.